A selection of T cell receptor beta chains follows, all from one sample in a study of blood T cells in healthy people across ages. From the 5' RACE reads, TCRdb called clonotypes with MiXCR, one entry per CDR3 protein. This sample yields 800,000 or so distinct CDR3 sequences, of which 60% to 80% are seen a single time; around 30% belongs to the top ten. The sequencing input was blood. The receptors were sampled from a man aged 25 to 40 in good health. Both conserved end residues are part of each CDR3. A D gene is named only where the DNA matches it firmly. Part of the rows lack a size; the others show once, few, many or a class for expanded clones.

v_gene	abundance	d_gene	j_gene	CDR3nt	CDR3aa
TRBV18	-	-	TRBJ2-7	TGTGCCAGCTCACCACCCCCTAGCTTGTTTAGCTCCTACGAGCAGTACTTC	CASSPPPSLFSSYEQYF
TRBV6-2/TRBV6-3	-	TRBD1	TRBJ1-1	TGTGCCAGCAGTTACTTAGGGGGCTCTGAAGCTTTCTTT	CASSYLGGSEAFF
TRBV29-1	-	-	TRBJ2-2	TGCAGCGTTGTCCCTCTCGGGGGCGGCACCGGGGAGCTGTTTTTT	CSVVPLGGGTGELFF
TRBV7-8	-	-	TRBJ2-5	TGTGCCAGCAGCTTAGGGGGTCTTCGGGGAAAGAGGAAGGGAGAGACCCAGTACTTC	CASSLGGLRGKRKGETQYF
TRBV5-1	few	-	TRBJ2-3	TGCGCCAGCAGATATGTAGGGGCAGAAGTCACAGATACGCAGTATTTT	CASRYVGAEVTDTQYF
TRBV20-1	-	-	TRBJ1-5	TGCAGTGCCAATCAACAGGGTTATAGCAATCAGCCCCAGCATTTT	CSANQQGYSNQPQHF
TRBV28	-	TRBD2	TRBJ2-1	TGTGCCAGCAGTCCAACCTCCGGGACTAACTACAATGAGCAGTTCTTC	CASSPTSGTNYNEQFF
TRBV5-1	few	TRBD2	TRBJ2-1	TGCGCCAGCAGCTTGGGGTTAGCGGGGGGGAGAGAGCAGTTCTTC	CASSLGLAGGREQFF
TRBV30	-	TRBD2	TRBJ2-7	TGTGCCTGGAGTGGAGGGACTAGTCACGAGCAGTACTTC	CAWSGGTSHEQYF
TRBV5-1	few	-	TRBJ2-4	TGCGCCAGCAGCTTGGTTGAAGGGGAAGACATTCAGTACTTC	CASSLVEGEDIQYF
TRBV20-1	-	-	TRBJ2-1	TGCAGTGCTAGAGATCACGGCCCTCCGGCGGATGAGCAGTTCTTC	CSARDHGPPADEQFF
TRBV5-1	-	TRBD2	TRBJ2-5	TGCGCCAGCAGCCTTACTAGCGGCCTCACCTACGGGCAGTACTTC	CASSLTSGLTYGQYF
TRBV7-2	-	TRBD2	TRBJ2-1	TGTGCCAGCAGCCTAGCGGGGATGGATGAGCAGTTCTTC	CASSLAGMDEQFF
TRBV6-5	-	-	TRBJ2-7	TGTGCCAGCAGTTACTCACCCGACGCCTCCTACGAGCAGTACTTC	CASSYSPDASYEQYF
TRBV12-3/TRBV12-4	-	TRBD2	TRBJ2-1	TGTGCCAGCACACCTATCGGGGGACTAGCCTACAATGAGCAGTTCTTC	CASTPIGGLAYNEQFF
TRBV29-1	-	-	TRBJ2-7	TGCAGCGTGCAGGCGTCCTACGAGCAGTACTTC	CSVQASYEQYF
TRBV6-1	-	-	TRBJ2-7	TGTGCCAGCAGTGACACCGAGCTCCTCTACGAGCAGTACTTC	CASSDTELLYEQYF
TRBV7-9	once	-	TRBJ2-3	TGTGCCAGCAGCTTAACGGGGTCCATGACAGATACGCAGTATTTT	CASSLTGSMTDTQYF
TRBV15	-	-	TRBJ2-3	TGTGCCACCAGCAGAGTGGTGGGCGGAAATACGCAGTATTTT	CATSRVVGGNTQYF
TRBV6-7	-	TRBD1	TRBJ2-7	TGTGCCAGCAGTCCGGCGCCGGGACAGACCCGATACGAGCAGTACTTC	CASSPAPGQTRYEQYF
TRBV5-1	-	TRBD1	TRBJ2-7	TGCGCCAGCAGCTTGTGGGACAGGGGGTCCTACGAGCAGTACTTC	CASSLWDRGSYEQYF
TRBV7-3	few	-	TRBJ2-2	TGTGCCAGCAGCCCGGTTGGAGGGGTCATAAACACCGGGGAGCTGTTTTTT	CASSPVGGVINTGELFF
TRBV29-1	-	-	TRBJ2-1	TGCAGCGTTTGGGCTAGCGTCGCGCTATTGAATGAGCAGTTCTTC	CSVWASVALLNEQFF
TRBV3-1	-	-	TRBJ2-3	TGTGCCAGCAGCCCCGGGACTCCGACAGATACGCAGTATTTT	CASSPGTPTDTQYF
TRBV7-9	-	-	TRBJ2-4	TGTGCCAGCAGCTTTGGGACACCGGGGATTAGGGAGCAGTACTTC	CASSFGTPGIREQYF
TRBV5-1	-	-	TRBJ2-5	TGCGCCAGCACCCTTGGGGAATTCGGGACCCAGTACTTC	CASTLGEFGTQYF
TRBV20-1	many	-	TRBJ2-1	TGCAGTGCTAGAGATGGACAGCGTTCGAGCTCCTACAATGAGCAGTTCTTC	CSARDGQRSSSYNEQFF
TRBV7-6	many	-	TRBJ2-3	TGTGCCAGCAGCTCTATAAGGCGAGATACGCAGTATTTT	CASSSIRRDTQYF
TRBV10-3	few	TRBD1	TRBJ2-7	TGTGCCAGTATCCCGGGACAGGGGGCCTACGAGCAGTACTTC	CASIPGQGAYEQYF
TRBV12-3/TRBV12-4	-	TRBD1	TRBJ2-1	TGTGCCAGCAGTTTTAGGGACAGGGGGCCGGATGAGCAGTTCTTC	CASSFRDRGPDEQFF
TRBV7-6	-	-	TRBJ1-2	TGTGCCAGCAGCTTGGGTGCCGACTATGGCTACACCTTC	CASSLGADYGYTF
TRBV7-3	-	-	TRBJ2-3	TGTGCCAGCAGCCCGTACCTTGGCACAGATACGCAGTATTTT	CASSPYLGTDTQYF
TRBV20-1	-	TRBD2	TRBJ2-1	TGCAGTGCTAGAGACTATACTAGCGGGGGGCCATGCAATGAGCAGTTCTTC	CSARDYTSGGPCNEQFF
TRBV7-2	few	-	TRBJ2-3	TGTGCCAGCAGCTCCCCGACGACGTCGGCAGATACGCAGTATTTT	CASSSPTTSADTQYF
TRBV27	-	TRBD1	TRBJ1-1	TGTGCCAGCAGTTACGCCCCGACAGGGTCTGAAGCTTTCTTT	CASSYAPTGSEAFF
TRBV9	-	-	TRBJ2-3	TGTGCCAGCAGCGTAAAGCAGGGCCTCACAGATACGCAGTATTTT	CASSVKQGLTDTQYF
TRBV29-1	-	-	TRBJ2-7	TGCAGCGCCCTGAATTTATACGAGCAGTACTTC	CSALNLYEQYF
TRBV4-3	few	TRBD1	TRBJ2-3	TGCGCCAGCAGCCACAACACAGGGGGTTGGAGCACAGATACGCAGTATTTT	CASSHNTGGWSTDTQYF
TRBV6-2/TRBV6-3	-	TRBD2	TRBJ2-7	TGTGCCAGCAGCCGGGGACTAGCCGGCGCGAACGAGCAGTACTTC	CASSRGLAGANEQYF
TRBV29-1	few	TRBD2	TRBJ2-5	TGCAGCGTTGCCCCTTTAGAGCGGGGGGGCCTTGAGACCCAGTACTTC	CSVAPLERGGLETQYF
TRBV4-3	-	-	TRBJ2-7	TGCGCCAGCAGCCAAGATCGGCCACCCGTTAGGTACGAGCAGTACTTC	CASSQDRPPVRYEQYF
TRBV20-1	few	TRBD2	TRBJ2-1	TGCAGTGCTAGGGAGCGGGGTCGCGGCAATGAGCAGTTCTTC	CSARERGRGNEQFF
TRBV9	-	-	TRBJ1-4	TGTGCCAGCAGCTTGGTCCGAGGGCGCGATGAAAAACTGTTTTTT	CASSLVRGRDEKLFF
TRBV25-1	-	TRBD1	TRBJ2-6	TGTGCCAGCAGTGAATATAAGACAGGGGGCGTATCTGGGGCCAACGTCCTGACTTTC	CASSEYKTGGVSGANVLTF
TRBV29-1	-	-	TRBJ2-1	TGCAGCGTTGAAGGAGCGGCCTCCTCCTACAATGAGCAGTTCTTC	CSVEGAASSYNEQFF
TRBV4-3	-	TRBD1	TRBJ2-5	TGCGCCAGCAGCCAGGGTCCCCCAGGGACAGATCAAGAGACCCAGTACTTC	CASSQGPPGTDQETQYF
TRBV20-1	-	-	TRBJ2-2	TGCAGTGCGCCGGACTACCCGACAAACACCGGGGAGCTGTTTTTT	CSAPDYPTNTGELFF
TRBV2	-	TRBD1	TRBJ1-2	TGTGCCAGCAGTGAAGCGGGACAGGGGGCGAGCTACACCTTC	CASSEAGQGASYTF
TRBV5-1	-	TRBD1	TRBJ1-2	TGCGCCAGCAGCGTAGGGGACAGGGAGGCGGATGGCTACACCTTC	CASSVGDREADGYTF
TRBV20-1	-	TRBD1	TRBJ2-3	TGCAGTGCTAGCGGACAGGGGGAATCAGATACGCAGTATTTT	CSASGQGESDTQYF
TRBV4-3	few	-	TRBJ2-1	TGCGCCAGCAGCCAAGATCCCCCGGGGGCTAGCGTAAATGAGCAGTTCTTC	CASSQDPPGASVNEQFF
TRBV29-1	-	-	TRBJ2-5	TGCAGCGTCTCGGTGACAGTTGGGGAGACCCAGTACTTC	CSVSVTVGETQYF
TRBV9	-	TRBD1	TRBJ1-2	TGTGCCAGCAGCGTAGCAGACAGGGGACTATATGGCTACACCTTC	CASSVADRGLYGYTF